This is a list of T cell receptor beta chains from one sample in a study of identical twins. TCRdb re-analysed the 5' RACE reads in MiXCR, keeping a single row per CDR3 protein. This table holds about 200,000 distinct CDR3 sequences, approximately 16% found once. The same data also went into a second study, on T cells expressing NK-cell markers.

Source material: CD8+ T cells sorted from blood. Every receptor here comes from a young woman in good health. Each CDR3 is given with its conserved first and last residue. The order of the fields is V gene, J gene, D gene, clone size, CDR3 length, CDR3 protein, CDR3 DNA. A D gene is named only where the DNA matches it firmly. Not every row has a clone size; where given, it reads once, few, many or a size class.

TRBV5-1,TRBJ1-1,.,.,11,CASSTSAEAFF,TGCGCCAGCAGCACCAGCGCTGAAGCTTTCTTT
TRBV11-1,TRBJ2-1,.,few,16,CASSLLSARASYEQFF,TGTGCCAGCAGCCTTCTTAGCGCACGGGCGTCCTATGAGCAGTTCTTC
TRBV9,TRBJ2-3,.,few,15,CASSEHLESTDTQYF,TGTGCCAGCAGCGAACATTTGGAGAGCACAGATACGCAGTATTTT
TRBV20-1,TRBJ2-2,TRBD2,few,13,CSASSGYTGELFF,TGCAGTGCTAGTAGCGGGTACACCGGGGAGCTGTTTTTT
TRBV5-1,TRBJ2-1,.,.,12,CASSSDVGEQFF,TGCGCCAGCAGCAGTGACGTCGGTGAGCAGTTCTTC
TRBV6-5,TRBJ1-1,.,many,15,CASSYSAGANTEAFF,TGTGCCAGCAGTTACTCGGCAGGGGCCAACACTGAAGCTTTCTTT
TRBV5-1,TRBJ2-7,TRBD2,.,13,CASGLAVNYEQYF,TGCGCCAGCGGACTAGCGGTGAACTACGAGCAGTACTTC
TRBV4-2,TRBJ1-2,.,.,14,CAMGSGSVDYGYTF,TGTGCCATGGGCTCCGGGTCCGTCGACTATGGCTACACCTTC
TRBV4-3,TRBJ1-1,.,few,14,CASSQGRVNTEAFF,TGCGCCAGCAGCCAAGGAAGGGTGAACACTGAAGCTTTCTTT
TRBV12-3/TRBV12-4,TRBJ2-3,TRBD2,many,15,CASSSLAGGLDTQYF,TGTGCCAGCAGTTCGCTAGCGGGGGGGCTGGATACGCAGTATTTT
TRBV9,TRBJ2-6,TRBD1,.,20,CASSSHVGGQGSSGANVLTF,TGTGCCAGCAGCTCCCATGTTGGAGGACAGGGGAGCTCTGGGGCCAACGTCCTGACTTTC
TRBV12-3/TRBV12-4,TRBJ1-5,.,few,12,CASTNSNQPQHF,TGTGCCAGCACCAACAGCAATCAGCCCCAGCATTTT
TRBV10-3,TRBJ1-1,TRBD1,few,15,CAISETGQANTEAFF,TGTGCCATCAGTGAAACGGGACAGGCGAACACTGAAGCTTTCTTT
TRBV6-1,TRBJ2-7,.,few,15,CASRGRGRAPYEQYF,TGTGCCAGCAGGGGTAGGGGGAGAGCCCCCTACGAGCAGTACTTC
TRBV7-6,TRBJ2-7,.,few,14,CASSLLQGSYEQYF,TGTGCCAGCAGCTTATTACAGGGTAGCTACGAGCAGTACTTC
TRBV9,TRBJ2-7,.,.,16,CASSEDGDTNTYEQYF,TGTGCCAGCAGCGAAGATGGGGACACGAATACCTACGAGCAGTACTTC
TRBV12-3/TRBV12-4,TRBJ2-7,.,few,12,CASSPDGNEQYF,TGTGCCAGCAGCCCGGACGGAAACGAGCAGTACTTC